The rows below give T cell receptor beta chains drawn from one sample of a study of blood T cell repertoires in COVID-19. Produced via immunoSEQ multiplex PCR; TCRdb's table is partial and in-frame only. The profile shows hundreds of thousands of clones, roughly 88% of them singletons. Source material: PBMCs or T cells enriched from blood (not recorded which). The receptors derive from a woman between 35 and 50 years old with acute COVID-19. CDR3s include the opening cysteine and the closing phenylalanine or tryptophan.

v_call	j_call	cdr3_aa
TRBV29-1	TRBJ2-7	CSVRDRNYEQYF
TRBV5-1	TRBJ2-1	CASSFGGLYNEQFF
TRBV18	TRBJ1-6	CASSPASEGSPLHF
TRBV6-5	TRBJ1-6	CASQTGLNSPLHF
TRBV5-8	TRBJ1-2	CASSLRIRGGYTF
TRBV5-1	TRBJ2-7	CASSWNRRDSYEQYF
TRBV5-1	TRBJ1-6	CASSLVLAHSYNSPLHF
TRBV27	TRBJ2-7	CASSRQGSYEQYF
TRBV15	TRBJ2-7	CATSKSREFSYEQYF
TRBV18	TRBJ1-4	CASSSDRVGEKLFF
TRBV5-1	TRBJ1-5	CASSLGDRKNQPQHF
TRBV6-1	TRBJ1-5	CASSETRQNNQPQHF
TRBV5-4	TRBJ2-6	CASSPKPGQGFSGANVLTF
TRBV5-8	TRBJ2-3	CASSGPGLAGAHFPDTQYF
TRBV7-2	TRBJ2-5	CASSLGLAEQETQYF
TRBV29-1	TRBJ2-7	CSVVPRETYEQYF
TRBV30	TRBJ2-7	CAWSVRREDEQYF
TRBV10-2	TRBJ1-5	CASRSAGGAGQPQHF
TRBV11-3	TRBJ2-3	CASGPGQRTTDTQYF
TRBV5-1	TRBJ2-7	CASSRGQGTFHEQYF
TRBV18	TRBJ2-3	CASSPGTGATDTQYF
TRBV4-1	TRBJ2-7	CASSQQRAGDYEQYF
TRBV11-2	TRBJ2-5	CASSLRGGFEETQYF
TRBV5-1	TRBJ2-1	CASSLTSGGYEQFF
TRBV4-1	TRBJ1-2	CASSQDPGSDGYTF
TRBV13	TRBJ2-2	CAGGDVFTGELFF
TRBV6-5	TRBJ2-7	CASSPGRGLEQYF
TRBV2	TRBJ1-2	CAEIPFSLEGPEGYTF
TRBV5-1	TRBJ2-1	CASYQGNEQFF
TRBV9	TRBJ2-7	CASSVAAGASYEQYF
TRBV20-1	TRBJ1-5	CSAGRDQPQHF
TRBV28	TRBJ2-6	CASSSGAGANVLTF
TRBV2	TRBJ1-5	CASSAQGQILLDQHF
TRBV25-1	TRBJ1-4	CATGESNEKLFF
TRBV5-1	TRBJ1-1	CASRRGGNWNTEAFF
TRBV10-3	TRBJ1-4	CAISAQGNPNEKLFF
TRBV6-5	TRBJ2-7	CASSYSTGTGDEQYF
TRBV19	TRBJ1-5	CASSTGQGERPQHF
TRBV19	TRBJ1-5	CASSIAGNQPQHF
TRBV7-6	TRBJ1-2	CASSPLQGSAYGYTF
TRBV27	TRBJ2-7	CASSTGPSYEQYF
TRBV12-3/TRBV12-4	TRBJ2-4	CASSLGTQVSQYF
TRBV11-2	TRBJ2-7	CASSLNRVMYEQYF
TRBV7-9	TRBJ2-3	CASSRGSADTQYF
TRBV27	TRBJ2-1	CASQRGAYNEQFF
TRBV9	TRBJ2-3	CASTRTSGRTDTQYF
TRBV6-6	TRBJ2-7	CASSYSSLSYEQYF
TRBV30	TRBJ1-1	CAWSVHEGAEAFF
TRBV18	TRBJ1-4	CASSPPTGTGYEKLFF
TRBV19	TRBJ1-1	CASSISGGNTEAFF
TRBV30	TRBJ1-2	CAWSQGGRGYTF
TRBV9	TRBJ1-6	CASSPESYNSPLHF
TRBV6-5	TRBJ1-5	CASSYSRGQPQHF
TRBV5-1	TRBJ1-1	CASNSRQAANTEAFF
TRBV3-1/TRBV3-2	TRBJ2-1	CASSQLVGGGYNEQFF
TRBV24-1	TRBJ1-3	CATSDGGKISSGNTIYF
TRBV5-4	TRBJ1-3	CASSEAGTGENTIYF
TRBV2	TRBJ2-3	CARTLWGRVVTDTQYF
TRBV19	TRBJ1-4	CASSSDRGHGKLFF